Below are 17 T cell receptor beta chains sequenced from a single sample in a study of blood T cell repertoires in COVID-19. Sequencing was performed with immunoSEQ multiplex PCR; in TCRdb, only in-frame clones are kept and a portion is missing. The sample contains 75,000 to 90,000 clones, 90% to 95% of which appear only once. Source material: peripheral blood. The receptors were gathered from a woman between 45 and 60 years old in a cohort sampled during active COVID-19.

The chain is built from TRBV5-4 and TRBJ2-1; 7 bases fit TRBD2. Unmatched junction bases numbered 4, after V lost 6 bases and J lost 1 base. This CDR3 has 14 residues. From germline, CDR1 is SGHNT and CDR2 YYREEE (reference sequence). DNA for the CDR3: TGTGCCAGCAACACGGGAGGTTCCTACAATGAGCAGTTCTTC. This encodes CASNTGGSYNEQFF.

The chain couples TRBV10-3 to TRBJ2-3; possibly TRBD2 for D (5 bases). The CDR3 has 14 residues. V lost 0 bases and J 5 bases, leaving 9 bases between the germline ends. Per the germline V gene, CDR1 is ENHRY and CDR2 is SYGVKD. In DNA form, the CDR3 reads TGTGCCATCAGTGAGTCGATAAGCGGAGATACGCAGTATTTT. Its translation is CAISESISGDTQYF.

This clone is a singleton in its sample. The V and J genes are TRBV9 and TRBJ2-3, with 9 bases fitting TRBD2. Per the germline V gene, CDR1 is SGDLS and CDR2 is YYNGEE. This CDR3 region has 16 residues. The junction had 12 bases not matched to a gene; V was cut back by 0 bases and J by 10 bases. CDR3 residues: CASSVGSGTSRVPQYF. As DNA, the CDR3 is TGTGCCAGCAGCGTAGGATCCGGGACTAGCAGGGTTCCGCAGTATTTT.

The gene calls are TRBV28 and TRBJ2-3, with TRBD2 matching over 8 bases. Germline V gene sequence: CDR1 MDHEN, CDR2 SYDVKM. The CDR3 extends over 15 amino acids. Trimming removed 5 bases from V and 4 bases from J; junction bases left unmatched: 8. In nucleotides, the CDR3 is TGTGCCAGCAGTCTCCCGGGGGGGGGTGCAGATACGCAGTATTTT. Protein product: CASSLPGGGADTQYF.

This rearrangement joins TRBV29-1 to TRBJ2-3; 9 bases match TRBD2. V trimming: 8 bases; J trimming: 5 bases; junction bases outside the gene matches: 8. Germline V gene lookup returns CDR1 SQVTM and CDR2 ANQGSEA. This CDR3 is built from 13 residues. DNA for the CDR3: TGCAGCACAAGGGGTAGCGGGGGAGATACGCAGTATTTT. Translated: CSTRGSGGDTQYF.

There are a few counts of this clone. V gene TRBV10-2 combines with J gene TRBJ2-7, with TRBD2 as a possible D gene (6 bases). The CDR3 extends over 14 amino acids. Trimming pared 2 bases from V and 7 bases from J, leaving 15 bases between. The germline V gene has CDR1 WSHSY and CDR2 SAAADI. The CDR3 DNA is TGCGCCAGCAGTGAGCCCGGGACTTTCTGGGAGCAGTACTTC. It translates to CASSEPGTFWEQYF.

This chain joins TRBV15 and TRBJ2-3; TRBD2 is a possible D gene (5 bases). This CDR3 contains 14 residues. Trimming removed 2 bases at V and 6 bases at J, with 12 bases between. The germline gives CDR1 LNHNV, CDR2 YYDKDF (reference sequence). In DNA, the CDR3 is TGTGCCACCAGCAGATCCCCCCGAGGGGATACGCAGTATTTT. Translated, it gives CATSRSPRGDTQYF.

This chain links TRBV6-5 with TRBJ2-2, with a possible D match to TRBD1 (6 bases). The V end was cut by 6 bases, the J end by 2 bases, with 10 bases between. The length of the CDR3 is 14 residues. Germline V gives CDR1 MNHEY, CDR2 SVGAGI. The CDR3 DNA follows: TGTGCCAGCAGGACAGGAACAAACACCGGGGAGCTGTTTTTT. This gives the protein CASRTGTNTGELFF.

This chain connects TRBV9 to TRBJ2-2; the match to TRBD2 covers 15 bases. CDR1 SGDLS and CDR2 YYNGEE come from the germline V gene. V gave up 0 bases and J gave up 5 bases; unmatched junction bases: 2. There are 17 residues in the CDR3. In DNA form, the CDR3 reads TGTGCCAGCAGCGTAGCGGGACTAGCGGGAGGAACCGGGGAGCTGTTTTTT. It yields the protein CASSVAGLAGGTGELFF.

This clone was detected a few times. J is TRBJ1-1 and V is TRBV10-1; tentative D call: TRBD1 (6 bases). V lost 6 bases and J lost 1, with 15 bases in between. CDR3 length equals 15 residues. CDR1 WNHNN and CDR2 SYGVQD come from the germline V gene (reference sequence). This chain's CDR3 is CASSPHRAPNTEAFF. The CDR3 nucleotides read TGCGCCAGCAGCCCCCACAGGGCTCCGAACACTGAAGCTTTCTTT.

The V call is TRBV7-9, the J call TRBJ2-3; 8 bases line up with TRBD2. V lost 1 base and J lost 5; bases outside the gene matches: 8. This CDR3 comprises 16 residues. CDR1 is SEHNR and CDR2 is FQNEAQ in the germline V gene (reference sequence). Here the CDR3 reads CASSLGAGGPLDTQYF. The CDR3 DNA is TGTGCCAGCAGCTTAGGGGCGGGGGGTCCGTTAGATACGCAGTATTTT.

The chain's CDR3 is CASSLRQGRPPYEQYF. CDR3 DNA sequence: TGTGCCAGCAGTTTGAGGCAGGGGCGACCCCCCTACGAGCAGTACTTC. This rearrangement joins TRBV27 to TRBJ2-7; D might be TRBD1 (6 bases). Trimming removed 3 bases from V and 2 bases from J, with 17 bases in between. CDR3 length: 16 amino acids. Germline V gene lookup returns CDR1 MNHEY and CDR2 SMNVEV (reference sequence).

This rearrangement joins TRBV10-3 to TRBJ2-1; TRBD2 matches 12 bases. Unmatched junction bases numbered 8, after V lost 4 bases and J lost 1 base. There are 18 residues in the CDR3. CDR1 is ENHRY and CDR2 is SYGVKD in the germline V gene. Here the CDR3 reads CAISGTTLAGGSYNEQFF. The CDR3 DNA follows: TGTGCCATCAGTGGGACCACACTAGCGGGAGGTTCCTACAATGAGCAGTTCTTC.

V gene TRBV5-5 combines with J gene TRBJ2-5; tentatively, D is TRBD2 (5 bases). The CDR3 length is 16 residues. V lost 1 base to trimming and J lost 4 bases, with 17 bases between them. The germline V gene encodes CDR1 SGHKS and CDR2 YYEKEE (reference sequence). CDR3 sequence: CASSLNSGAGGETQYF. The CDR3 bases are TGTGCCAGCAGCTTGAACTCAGGTGCGGGTGGAGAGACCCAGTACTTC.

This rearrangement joins TRBV4-1 to TRBJ2-3, with 7 nucleotides matching TRBD2. Looked up from germline, CDR1 is MGHRA and CDR2 is YSYEKL. After removal of 4 bases from V and 5 bases from J, the junction contained 9 bases not matched to a gene. The CDR3 spans 15 residues. In nucleotides, the CDR3 is TGCGCCAGCAGCCGTACCGTGGGGAGGGGAGATACGCAGTATTTT. Amino acid sequence: CASSRTVGRGDTQYF.

As to this clone: One end of the junction does not line up with germline, which may come from a read error. The chain carries TRBV6-5 and TRBJ2-7; 8 nucleotides align to TRBD2. The CDR3 totals 12 residues. Germline CDR1 reads MNHEY; CDR2 reads SVGAGI. The chain's CDR3 is CASNTLSGNLNF. The CDR3 coding sequence is TGTGCCAGCAACACGCTTAGCGGGAATTTAAACTTC.

The chain has TRBV5-4 and TRBJ2-1; D possibly corresponds to TRBD1 (5 bases). CDR3 length equals 16 residues. V was cut by 0 bases and J by 8 bases, with 18 bases left in between. Germline CDR1 SGHNT, CDR2 YYREEE (reference sequence). This CDR3 is CASSLGGLKGIHEQFF. CDR3 DNA: TGTGCCAGCAGCTTGGGGGGCCTGAAGGGTATCCATGAGCAGTTCTTC.